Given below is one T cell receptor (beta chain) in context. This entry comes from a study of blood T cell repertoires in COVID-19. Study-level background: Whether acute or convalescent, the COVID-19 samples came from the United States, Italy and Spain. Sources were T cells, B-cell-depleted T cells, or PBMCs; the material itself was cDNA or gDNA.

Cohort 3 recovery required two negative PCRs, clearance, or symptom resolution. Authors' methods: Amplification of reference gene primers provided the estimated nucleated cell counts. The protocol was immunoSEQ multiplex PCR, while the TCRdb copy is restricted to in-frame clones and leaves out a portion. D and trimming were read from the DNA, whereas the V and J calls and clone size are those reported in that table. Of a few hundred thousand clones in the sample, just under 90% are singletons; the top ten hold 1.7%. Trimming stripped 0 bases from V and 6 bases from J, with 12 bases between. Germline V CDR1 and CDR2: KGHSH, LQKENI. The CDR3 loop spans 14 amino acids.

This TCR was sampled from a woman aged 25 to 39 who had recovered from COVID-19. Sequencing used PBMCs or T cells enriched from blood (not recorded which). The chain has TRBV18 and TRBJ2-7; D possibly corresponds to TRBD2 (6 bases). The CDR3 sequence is CASSPPGGAGEQYF. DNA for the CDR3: TGTGCCAGCTCACCACCGGGCGGGGCCGGCGAGCAGTACTTC.